What follows is one T cell receptor beta chain and its context. This record comes from a study of technical replicates of blood from a handful of donors. The method was immunoSEQ multiplex PCR; TCRdb's version includes in-frame clones alone and lacks a portion of them. This sample yields about 94,000 clones, of which around 96% are seen a single time; approximately 0.35% belongs to the top ten. Germline CDR1 MGHRA, CDR2 YSYEKL. The CDR3 sequence is 15 residues long. Unmatched junction bases numbered 6, after V lost 4 bases and J lost 0 bases. The sample consisted of T cells isolated from PBMCs. This receptor was taken from a human donor in good health. The V and J genes are TRBV4-1 and TRBJ2-7, with 7 bases identical to TRBD2. The CDR3 bases are TGCGCCAGCAGCCTAGAAGGCGGGAGCTCCTACGAGCAGTACTTC. Translated: CASSLEGGSSYEQYF.